The sequence of this T cell receptor beta chain was determined in a study of shared clonotypes between healthy human individuals. The CDR3 is 17 amino acids. J was trimmed by 7 bases and V by 4 bases; bases with no gene match: 12. Germline V CDR1 and CDR2: SGDLS, YYNGEE. Terminally differentiated effector memory CD45RA+ cells were excluded by CCR7 positive selection of CD45RO-negative cells. Profiled with immunoSEQ multiplex PCR; TCRdb holds only in-frame clones, not every one. The sample includes approximately 1.9 million clones, around 93% of them seen just once. The chain carries TRBV9 and TRBJ2-7; 15 bases are a match to TRBD2. Sequencing used naive CD8+ T cells from PBMCs. This TCR was sampled from a man younger than 35 in good health. Some clones in this sample may be carry-over from other donors' samples. CDR3 in amino acids: CASSPGLAGGRLSEQYF. CDR3 sequence (DNA): TGTGCCAGCAGCCCCGGACTAGCGGGAGGGCGTTTGAGTGAGCAGTACTTC.